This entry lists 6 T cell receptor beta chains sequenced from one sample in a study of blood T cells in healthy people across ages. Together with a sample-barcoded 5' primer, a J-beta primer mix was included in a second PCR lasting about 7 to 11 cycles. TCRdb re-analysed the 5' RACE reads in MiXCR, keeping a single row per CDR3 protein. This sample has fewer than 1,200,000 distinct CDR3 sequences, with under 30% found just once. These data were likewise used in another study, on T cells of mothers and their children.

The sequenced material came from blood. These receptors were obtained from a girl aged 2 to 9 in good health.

The chain's CDR3 is CASSEDVGTGTGYTF. The CDR3 DNA reads TGTGCCAGCTCAGAAGACGTCGGGACAGGGACTGGCTACACCTTC. The rearrangement uses TRBV18 and TRBJ1-2; 9 nucleotides match TRBD1. The CDR3 totals 15 residues. Trimming took 5 bases from V and 7 from J; bases not matched to a gene: 11. The germline V gene has CDR1 KGHSH and CDR2 LQKENI.

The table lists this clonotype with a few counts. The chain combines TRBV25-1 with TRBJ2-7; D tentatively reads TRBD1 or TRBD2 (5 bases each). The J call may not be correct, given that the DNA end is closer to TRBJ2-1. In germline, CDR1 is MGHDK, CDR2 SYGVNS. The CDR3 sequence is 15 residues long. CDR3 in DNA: TGTGCCAGCCAAGCCTCGGGGCTTAATAGGAATGAGCAGTTCTTC. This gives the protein CASQASGLNRNEQFF.

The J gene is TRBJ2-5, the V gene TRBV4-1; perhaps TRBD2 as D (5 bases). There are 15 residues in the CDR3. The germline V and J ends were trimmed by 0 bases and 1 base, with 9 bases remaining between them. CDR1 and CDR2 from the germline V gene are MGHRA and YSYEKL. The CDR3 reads CASSQERGFQETQYF. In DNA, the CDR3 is TGCGCCAGCAGCCAAGAACGAGGGTTCCAAGAGACCCAGTACTTC.

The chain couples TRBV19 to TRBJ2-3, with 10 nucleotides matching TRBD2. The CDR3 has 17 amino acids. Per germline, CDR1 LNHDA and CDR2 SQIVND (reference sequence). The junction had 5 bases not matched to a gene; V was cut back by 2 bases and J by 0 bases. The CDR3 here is CASSISGGATSTDTQYF. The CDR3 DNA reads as TGTGCCAGTAGTATAAGCGGGGGGGCGACGAGCACAGATACGCAGTATTTT. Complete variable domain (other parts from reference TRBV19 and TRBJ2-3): DGGITQSPKYLFRKEGQNVTLSCEQNLNHDAMYWYRQDPGQGLRLIYYSQIVNDFQKGDIAEGYSVSREKKESFPLTVTSAQKNPTAFYLCASSISGGATSTDTQYFGPGTRLTVL.

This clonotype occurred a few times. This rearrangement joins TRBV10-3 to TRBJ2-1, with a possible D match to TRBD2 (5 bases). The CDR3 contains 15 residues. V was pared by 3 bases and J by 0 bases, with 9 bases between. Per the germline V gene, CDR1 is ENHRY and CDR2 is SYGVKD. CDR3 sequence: CAISDQRSSYNEQFF. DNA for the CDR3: TGTGCCATCAGTGATCAGCGGAGCTCCTACAATGAGCAGTTCTTC.

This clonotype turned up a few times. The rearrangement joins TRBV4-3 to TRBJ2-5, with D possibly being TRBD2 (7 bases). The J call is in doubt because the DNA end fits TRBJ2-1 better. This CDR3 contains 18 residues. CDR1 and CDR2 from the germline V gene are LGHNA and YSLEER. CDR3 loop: CASSLLPWGGPLYNEQFF. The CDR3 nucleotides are TGCGCCAGCAGCCTACTCCCTTGGGGGGGGCCCCTTTACAATGAGCAGTTCTTC.